This T cell receptor (beta chain) appears in the sequencing data of a study of shared clonotypes between healthy human individuals. Findings and limits, study-wide: Expectations were that clonotype sharing among donors would be affected by sequencing depth.

Remarks on this clone: Its specificity is unknown.

The CDR3 loop spans 16 amino acids. The V and J ends lost 8 bases and 6 bases respectively, with 23 bases between them. CDR1 and CDR2 from the germline V gene are MRHNA and SNTAGT. Genomic DNA for unsorted samples was obtained from 70 million to 100 million PBMCs. Each cell subset's genomic DNA was divided evenly among several immunoSEQ plates. Roughly 30,000 T cell genomes, or about 0.3 ug DNA, went into replicate PCRs of unsorted PBMC. The protocol was immunoSEQ multiplex PCR, while the TCRdb copy is restricted to in-frame clones and leaves out a portion. The repertoire has 520,000 or so clones, around 79% of them found once; the top ten carry approximately 12%.

The receptor comes from a woman in her 40s in good health. Some clones in this sample may be carry-over from other donors' samples. The material sequenced was PBMCs. V is TRBV6-4 and J is TRBJ2-1; D is ambiguous. The CDR3 spells CASSDSVGSRFNEQFF. The CDR3 DNA is TGTGCCAGCTCGGATTCGGTCGGGTCGCGGTTCAATGAGCAGTTCTTC.